This T cell receptor (beta chain) was sequenced in a study of regulatory T cells in long-lasting Graves disease. Findings and limits, study-wide: Persistent cases of Graves' showed reduced TCR diversity relative to newly diagnosed patients.

Time point here: persistent/refractory GD, antithyroid drugs over 5 years with positive TRAb. Scientists built the TCR library using RNA that was extracted from PBMCs. Criteria from the American Thyroid Association guidelines were applied to diagnose Graves' disease. For this clonotype: What it binds is unknown.

For TCR beta, libraries came from iRepertoire HTBI primers and Arm-PCR of CDR3 regions. Via MiXCR, TCRdb re-called the multiplex PCR reads, giving one row per CDR3 protein. The sample includes some 340,000 distinct CDR3 sequences, approximately 25% of them seen just once. The sample was peripheral blood mononuclear cells (PBMCs), taken when the disease was refractory, from a patient treated with antithyroid drugs. This clonotype was sampled from a woman in her forties with Graves disease.

The CDR3 coding sequence is TGTGCCAGCAGCGTTCTTCTGAGTGCGGGAAACACCATATATTTT. The encoded protein is CASSVLLSAGNTIYF. This rearrangement joins TRBV5-6 to TRBJ1-3; D is uncertain. The CDR3 runs 15 residues. The germline V gene has CDR1 SGHDT and CDR2 YYEEEE. V lost 4 bases, J lost 4 bases, and 15 bases lay in between.